This T cell receptor (beta chain) was sequenced during a study of molecular identifiers for immune sequencing clone quantification. Background on the study: Replicates partitioned RNA from around 18,000 or 91,000 naive CD8 cells into five parts, sequencing four.

In this sample, this clonotype turned up many times. Deletions cut 3 bases from V and 7 bases from J, with 6 bases between. In germline, CDR1 is SSHAT, CDR2 FNYEAQ (reference sequence). This CDR3 is 11 amino acids long. MiXCR, run by TCRdb on the PCR reads, gives a single entry per CDR3 protein. The sample has roughly 320,000 distinct CDR3 sequences, about a fifth seen once. This receptor was obtained from a human donor in good health. Some libraries in this study had Jurkat cell RNA spiked in. The sequenced sample was naive CD8+ T cells from blood, with Jurkat cell RNA spiked in. Subset: FACS-sorted CD8+CD4-CCR7+CD45RA+ naive T cells. The chain couples TRBV7-7 to TRBJ1-1; D is unclear. The CDR3, as DNA: TGTGCCAGCAGCTTTGGGTTTGAAGCTTTCTTT. Amino acids: CASSFGFEAFF.